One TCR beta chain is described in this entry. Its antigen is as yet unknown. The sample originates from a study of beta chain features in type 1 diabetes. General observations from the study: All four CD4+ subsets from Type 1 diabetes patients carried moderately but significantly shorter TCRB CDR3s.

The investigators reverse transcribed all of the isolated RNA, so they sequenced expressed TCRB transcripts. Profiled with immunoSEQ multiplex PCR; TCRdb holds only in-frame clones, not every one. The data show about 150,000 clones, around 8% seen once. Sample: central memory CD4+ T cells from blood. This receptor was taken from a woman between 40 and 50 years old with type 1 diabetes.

This CDR3 is CASSLGTGGGTDTQYF. CDR3 sequence (DNA): TGTGCCAGCAGCCTAGGGACCGGGGGGGGCACAGATACGCAGTATTTT. This rearrangement joins TRBV28 to TRBJ2-3; 8 bases are shared with TRBD2. CDR3 length: 16 amino acids. Germline assignment: CDR1 MDHEN and CDR2 SYDVKM. V lost 6 bases, J lost 1 base, and 9 bases stayed unmatched. The whole variable domain, remainder taken from reference TRBV28 and TRBJ2-3, is DVKVTQSSRYLVKRTGEKVFLECVQDMDHENMFWYRQDPGLGLRLIYFSYDVKMKEKGDIPEGYSVSREKKERFSLILESASTNQTSMYLCASSLGTGGGTDTQYFGPGTRLTVL.